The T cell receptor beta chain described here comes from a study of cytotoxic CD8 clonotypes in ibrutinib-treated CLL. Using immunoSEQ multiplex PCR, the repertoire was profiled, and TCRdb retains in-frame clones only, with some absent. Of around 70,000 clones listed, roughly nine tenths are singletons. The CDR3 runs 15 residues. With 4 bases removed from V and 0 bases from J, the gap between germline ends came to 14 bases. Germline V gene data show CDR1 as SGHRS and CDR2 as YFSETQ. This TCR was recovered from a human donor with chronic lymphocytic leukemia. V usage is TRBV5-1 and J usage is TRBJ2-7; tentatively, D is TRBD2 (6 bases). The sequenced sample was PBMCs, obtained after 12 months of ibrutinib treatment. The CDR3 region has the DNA TGCGCCAGCAGCCAGGGACTCCCTAGCTCCTACGAGCAGTACTTC. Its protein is CASSQGLPSSYEQYF.